The entry that follows covers one TCR beta chain sequence. It was during active infection that Seattle patients were enrolled and then longitudinally followed. The sample belongs to a study of blood T cell repertoires in COVID-19. The wider study: Spain, Italy and the United States supplied samples that represented acute and convalescent COVID-19. Sources were T cells, B-cell-depleted T cells, or PBMCs; the material itself was cDNA or gDNA.

In the source study's methods: How many nucleated cells were present was estimated from reference gene primer amplification. Clones were sequenced by immunoSEQ multiplex PCR, and TCRdb holds only the in-frame ones, with some missing. V, J and clone size derive from that table, while D and trimming were established from the DNA sequence. The sample has over 200,000 clones; 75% to 95% are singletons. Sequencing used peripheral blood. The clonotype was recovered from a person aged 18-29 years with COVID-19, enrolled during active disease.

CDR3 nucleotides: TGTGCCAGCACCCTAATTAGGGGGGGCTCCCTCACTGAAGCTTTCTTT. It encodes CASTLIRGGSLTEAFF. The chain employs TRBV7-2 and TRBJ1-1; weak D call: TRBD1 (6 bases). This CDR3 comprises 16 residues. The V gene lost 7 bases and the J gene lost 4 bases, with 22 bases spanning the gap. The germline V gene encodes CDR1 SGHTA and CDR2 FQGNSA.